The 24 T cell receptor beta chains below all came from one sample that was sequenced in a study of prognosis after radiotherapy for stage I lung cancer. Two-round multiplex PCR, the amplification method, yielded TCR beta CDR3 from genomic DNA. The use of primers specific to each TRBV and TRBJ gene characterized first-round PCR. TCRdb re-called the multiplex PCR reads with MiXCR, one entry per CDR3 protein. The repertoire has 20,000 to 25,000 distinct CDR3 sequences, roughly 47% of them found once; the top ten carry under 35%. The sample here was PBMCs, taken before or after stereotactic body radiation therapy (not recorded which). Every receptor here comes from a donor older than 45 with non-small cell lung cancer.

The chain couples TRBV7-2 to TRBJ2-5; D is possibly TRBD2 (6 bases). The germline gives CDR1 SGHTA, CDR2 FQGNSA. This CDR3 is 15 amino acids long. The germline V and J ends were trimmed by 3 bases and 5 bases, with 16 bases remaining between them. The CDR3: CASSFGGSGRETQYF. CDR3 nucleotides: TGTGCCAGCAGCTTTGGGGGGTCTGGTCGGGAGACCCAGTACTTC.

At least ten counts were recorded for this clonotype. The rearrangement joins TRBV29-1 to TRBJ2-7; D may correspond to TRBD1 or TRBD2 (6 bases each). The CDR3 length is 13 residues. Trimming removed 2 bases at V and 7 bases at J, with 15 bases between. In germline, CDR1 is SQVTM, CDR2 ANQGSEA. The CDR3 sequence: CSVESWTAGEQYF. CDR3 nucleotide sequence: TGCAGCGTTGAATCCTGGACAGCGGGTGAGCAGTACTTC.

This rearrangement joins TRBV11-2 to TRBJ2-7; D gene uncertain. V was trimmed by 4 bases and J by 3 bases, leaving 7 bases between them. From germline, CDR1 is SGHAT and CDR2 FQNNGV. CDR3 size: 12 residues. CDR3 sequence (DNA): TGTGCCAGCAGCTCCCAGAACTACGAGCAGTACTTC. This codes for CASSSQNYEQYF. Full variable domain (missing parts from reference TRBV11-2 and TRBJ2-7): EAGVAQSPRYKIIEKRQSVAFWCNPISGHATLYWYQQILGQGPKLLIQFQNNGVVDDSQLPKDRFSAERLKGVDSTLKIQPAKLEDSAVYLCASSSQNYEQYFGPGTRLTVT.

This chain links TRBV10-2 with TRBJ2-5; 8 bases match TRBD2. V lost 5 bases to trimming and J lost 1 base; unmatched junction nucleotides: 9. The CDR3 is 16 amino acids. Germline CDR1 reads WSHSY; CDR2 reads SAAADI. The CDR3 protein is CASSNVTSGVQETQYF. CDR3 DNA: TGCGCCAGCAGTAATGTAACTAGCGGTGTCCAAGAGACCCAGTACTTC.

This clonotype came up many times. CDR3 nucleotides: TGTGCCAGCAGTTCATACCGGGACAGGGTAAGAGAGACCCAGTACTTC. Its protein is CASSSYRDRVRETQYF. This chain links TRBV28 with TRBJ2-5, with 9 bases matching TRBD1. Losses at the gene ends were 4 bases for V and 4 bases for J; bases not matched to a gene: 10. Germline values: CDR1 MDHEN, CDR2 SYDVKM. The CDR3 has 16 residues.

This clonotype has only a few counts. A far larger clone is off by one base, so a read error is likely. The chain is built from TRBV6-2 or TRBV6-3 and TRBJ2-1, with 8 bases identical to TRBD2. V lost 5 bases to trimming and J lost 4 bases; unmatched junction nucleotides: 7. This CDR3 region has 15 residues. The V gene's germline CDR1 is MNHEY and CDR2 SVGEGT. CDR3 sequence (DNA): TGTGCCAGCAGTCAACTATCGGGAGGGTACAATGAGCAGTTCTTC. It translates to CASSQLSGGYNEQFF.

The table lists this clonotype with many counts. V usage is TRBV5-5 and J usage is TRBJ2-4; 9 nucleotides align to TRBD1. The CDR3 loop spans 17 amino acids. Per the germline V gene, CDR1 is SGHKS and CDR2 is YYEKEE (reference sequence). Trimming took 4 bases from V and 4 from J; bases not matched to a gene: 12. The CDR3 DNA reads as TGTGCCAGCAGCACTCCGGGACAGGGAGGGAGTAAAAACATTCAGTACTTC. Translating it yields CASSTPGQGGSKNIQYF.

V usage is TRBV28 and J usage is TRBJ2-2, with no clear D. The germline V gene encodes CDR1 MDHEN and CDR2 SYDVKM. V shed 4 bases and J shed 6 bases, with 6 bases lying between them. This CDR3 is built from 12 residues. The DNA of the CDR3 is TGTGCCAGCAGTTCGTACCCCGGGGAGCTGTTTTTT. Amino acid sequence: CASSSYPGELFF. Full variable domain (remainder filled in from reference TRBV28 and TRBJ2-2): DVKVTQSSRYLVKRTGEKVFLECVQDMDHENMFWYRQDPGLGLRLIYFSYDVKMKEKGDIPEGYSVSREKKERFSLILESASTNQTSMYLCASSSYPGELFFGEGSRLTVL.

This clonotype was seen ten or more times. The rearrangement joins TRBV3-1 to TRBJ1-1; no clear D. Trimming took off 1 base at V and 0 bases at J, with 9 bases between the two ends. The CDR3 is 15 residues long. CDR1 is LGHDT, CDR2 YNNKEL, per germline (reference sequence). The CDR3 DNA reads TGTGCCAGCAGCCAAGTAGTACAGTTGAACACTGAAGCTTTCTTT. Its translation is CASSQVVQLNTEAFF.

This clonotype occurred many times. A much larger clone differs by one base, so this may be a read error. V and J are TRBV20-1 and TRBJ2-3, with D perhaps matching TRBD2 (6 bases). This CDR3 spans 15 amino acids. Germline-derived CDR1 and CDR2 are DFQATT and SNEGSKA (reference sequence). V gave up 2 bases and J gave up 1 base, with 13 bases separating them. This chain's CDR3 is CSARSGGKGTDTQYF. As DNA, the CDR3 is TGCAGTGCTAGATCGGGCGGGAAGGGCACAGATACGCAGTATTTT.

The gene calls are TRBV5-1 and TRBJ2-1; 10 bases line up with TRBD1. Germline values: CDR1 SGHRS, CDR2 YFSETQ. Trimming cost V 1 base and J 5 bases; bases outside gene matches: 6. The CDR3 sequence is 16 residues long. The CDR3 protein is CASSLITGQGDNEQFF. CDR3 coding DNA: TGCGCCAGCAGCTTGATAACAGGACAGGGGGACAATGAGCAGTTCTTC.

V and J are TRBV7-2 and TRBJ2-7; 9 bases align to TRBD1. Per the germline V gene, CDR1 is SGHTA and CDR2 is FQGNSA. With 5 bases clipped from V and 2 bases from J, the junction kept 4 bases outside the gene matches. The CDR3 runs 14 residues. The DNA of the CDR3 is TGTGCCAGCAGCCCGGACAGGGGACCCTACGAGCAGTACTTC. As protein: CASSPDRGPYEQYF.

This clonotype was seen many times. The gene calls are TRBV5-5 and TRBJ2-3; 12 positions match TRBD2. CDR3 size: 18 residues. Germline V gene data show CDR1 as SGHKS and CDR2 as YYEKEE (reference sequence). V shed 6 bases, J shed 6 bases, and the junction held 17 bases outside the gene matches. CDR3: CASNLLGLAGPGRDTQYF. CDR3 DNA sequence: TGTGCCAGCAACCTCTTGGGACTAGCGGGCCCTGGTCGCGATACGCAGTATTTT.

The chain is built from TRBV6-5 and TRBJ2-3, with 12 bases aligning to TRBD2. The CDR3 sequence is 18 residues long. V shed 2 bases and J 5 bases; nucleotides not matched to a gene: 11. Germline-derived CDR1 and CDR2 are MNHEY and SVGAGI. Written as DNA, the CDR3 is TGTGCCAGCAGTTACACACCTGGACTAGCGGGAATAGAAGATACGCAGTATTTT. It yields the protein CASSYTPGLAGIEDTQYF.

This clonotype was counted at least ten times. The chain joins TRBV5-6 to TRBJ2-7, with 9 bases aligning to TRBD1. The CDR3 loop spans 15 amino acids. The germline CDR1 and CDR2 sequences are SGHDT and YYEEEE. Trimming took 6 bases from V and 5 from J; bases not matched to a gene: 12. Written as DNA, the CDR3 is TGTGCCAGCACCCGGGACAGGGCAATCAGCGACGAGCAGTACTTC. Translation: CASTRDRAISDEQYF.

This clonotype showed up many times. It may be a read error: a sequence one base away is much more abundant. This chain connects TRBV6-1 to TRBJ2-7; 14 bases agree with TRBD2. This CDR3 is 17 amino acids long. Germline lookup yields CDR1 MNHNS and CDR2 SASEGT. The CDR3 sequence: CAGSPRLAGGPSYEQYF. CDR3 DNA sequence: TGTGCCGGCAGTCCCAGACTAGCGGGAGGGCCCTCGTACGAGCAGTACTTC.

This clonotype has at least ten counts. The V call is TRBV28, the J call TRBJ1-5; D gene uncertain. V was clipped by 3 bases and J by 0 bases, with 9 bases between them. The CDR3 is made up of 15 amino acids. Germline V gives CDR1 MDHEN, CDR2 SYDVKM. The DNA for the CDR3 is TGTGCCAGCAGTTTGTTCGGGGTTAGCAATCAGCCCCAGCATTTT. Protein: CASSLFGVSNQPQHF.

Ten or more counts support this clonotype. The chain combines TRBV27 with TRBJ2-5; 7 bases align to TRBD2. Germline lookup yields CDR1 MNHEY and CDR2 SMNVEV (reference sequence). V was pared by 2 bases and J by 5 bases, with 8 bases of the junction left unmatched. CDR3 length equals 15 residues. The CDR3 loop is CASSLGGRAFETQYF. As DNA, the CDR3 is TGTGCCAGCAGTTTAGGAGGGAGGGCCTTCGAGACCCAGTACTTC.

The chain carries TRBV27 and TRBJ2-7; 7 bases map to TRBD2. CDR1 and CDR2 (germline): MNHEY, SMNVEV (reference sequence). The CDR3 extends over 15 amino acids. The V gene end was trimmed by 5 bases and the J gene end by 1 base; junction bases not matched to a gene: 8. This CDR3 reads CASSHLAEPSYEQYF. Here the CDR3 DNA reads TGTGCCAGCAGTCACCTAGCGGAGCCGTCCTACGAGCAGTACTTC.

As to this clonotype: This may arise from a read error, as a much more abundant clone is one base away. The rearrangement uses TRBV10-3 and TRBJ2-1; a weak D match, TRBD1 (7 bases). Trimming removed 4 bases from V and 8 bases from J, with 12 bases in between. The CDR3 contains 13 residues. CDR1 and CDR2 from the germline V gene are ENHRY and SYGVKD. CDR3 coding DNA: TGTGCCATCAGTGGCAGGGGGGATGATGAGCAGTTCTTC. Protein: CAISGRGDDEQFF.

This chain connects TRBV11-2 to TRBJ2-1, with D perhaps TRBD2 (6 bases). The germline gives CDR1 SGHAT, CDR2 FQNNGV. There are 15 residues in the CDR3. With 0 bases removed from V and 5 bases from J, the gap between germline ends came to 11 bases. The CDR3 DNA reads TGTGCCAGCAGCTTAGATACGGGAGTCCACAATGAGCAGTTCTTC. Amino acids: CASSLDTGVHNEQFF. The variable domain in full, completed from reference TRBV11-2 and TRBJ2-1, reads EAGVAQSPRYKIIEKRQSVAFWCNPISGHATLYWYQQILGQGPKLLIQFQNNGVVDDSQLPKDRFSAERLKGVDSTLKIQPAKLEDSAVYLCASSLDTGVHNEQFFGPGTRLTVL.

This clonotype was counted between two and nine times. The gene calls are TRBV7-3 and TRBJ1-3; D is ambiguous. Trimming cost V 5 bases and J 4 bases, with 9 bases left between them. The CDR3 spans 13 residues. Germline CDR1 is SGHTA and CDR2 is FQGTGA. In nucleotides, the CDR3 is TGTGCCAGCAGCCCGAATCAGGGAAACACCATATATTTT. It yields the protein CASSPNQGNTIYF. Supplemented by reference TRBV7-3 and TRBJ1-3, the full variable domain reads GAGVSQTPSNKVTEKGKYVELRCDPISGHTALYWYRQSLGQGPEFLIYFQGTGAADDSGLPNDRFFAVRPEGSVSTLKIQRTERGDSAVYLCASSPNQGNTIYFGEGSWLTVV.

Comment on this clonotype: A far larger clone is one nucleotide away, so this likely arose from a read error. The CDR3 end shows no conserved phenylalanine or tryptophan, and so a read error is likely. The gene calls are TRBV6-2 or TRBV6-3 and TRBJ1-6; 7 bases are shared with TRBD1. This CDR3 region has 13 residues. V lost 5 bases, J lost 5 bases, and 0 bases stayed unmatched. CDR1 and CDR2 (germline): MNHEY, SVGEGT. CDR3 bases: TGTGCCAGCAGTGACAGGGATAATTCACCCCTCCACTCT. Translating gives CASSDRDNSPLHS.

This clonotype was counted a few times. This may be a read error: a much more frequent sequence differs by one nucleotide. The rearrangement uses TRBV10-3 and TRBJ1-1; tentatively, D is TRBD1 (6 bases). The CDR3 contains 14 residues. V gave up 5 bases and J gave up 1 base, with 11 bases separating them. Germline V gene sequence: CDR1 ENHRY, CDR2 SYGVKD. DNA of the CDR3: TGTGCCATCAGTAGACAGGTATCGAACACTGAAGCTTTCTTT. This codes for CAISRQVSNTEAFF.